Below, 7 T cell receptor beta chains from the same sample are listed, as sequenced in a study of early T cells in non-severe SARS-CoV-2 infection. From the 5' RACE reads, TCRdb called clonotypes with MiXCR, one entry per CDR3 protein. The table records fewer than 80,000 distinct CDR3 sequences, roughly 9% of them present only once. Here the sequenced sample was whole blood, taken at baseline. The receptors were gathered from an adult who was a healthcare worker with PCR-confirmed SARS-CoV-2 infection or an uninfected control (not recorded which).

There are many counts of this clonotype. The chain uses TRBV2 and TRBJ2-7; no reliable D call. This CDR3 contains 12 residues. V dropped 5 bases and J dropped 5 bases, with 10 bases sitting between them. CDR1 is SNHLY, CDR2 FYNNEI, per germline. The CDR3 coding sequence is TGTGCCAGCAGTTCCGGGCTCGACGAGCAGTACTTC. Translated, it gives CASSSGLDEQYF. Based on the CDR3 plus reference TRBV2 and TRBJ2-7, the full variable domain is EPEVTQTPSHQVTQMGQEVILRCVPISNHLYFYWYRQILGQKVEFLVSFYNNEISEKSEIFDDQFSVERPDGSNFTLKIRSTKLEDSAMYFCASSSGLDEQYFGPGTRLTVT.

This clonotype came up a few times. The genes are TRBV28 and TRBJ2-7, with D unresolved. V lost 2 bases and J 11 bases, leaving 22 bases between the germline ends. CDR3 size: 15 residues. Looked up from germline, CDR1 is MDHEN and CDR2 is SYDVKM. The CDR3 here is CASSLVSGTVNLEYF. CDR3 DNA: TGTGCCAGCAGTTTAGTGTCGGGTACAGTTAACCTCGAGTACTTC.

This clonotype has just a few counts. V and J are TRBV18 and TRBJ1-1; tentative D call: TRBD1 (5 bases). Germline V gives CDR1 KGHSH, CDR2 LQKENI. CDR3 size: 12 residues. V lost 10 bases and J 3 bases, leaving 12 bases between the germline ends. The CDR3 DNA is TGTGCCACCTTTCAGGGAGACACTGAAGCTTTCTTT. The encoded protein is CATFQGDTEAFF.

The chain uses TRBV6-6 and TRBJ2-7, with TRBD1 matching 10 bases. CDR1 MNHNY and CDR2 SVGAGI come from the germline V gene (reference sequence). V shed 7 bases and J 6 bases; nucleotides not matched to a gene: 9. This CDR3 has 14 amino acids. The CDR3 sequence is CASNPRQGAGEQYF. The CDR3 coding sequence is TGTGCCAGCAATCCTAGACAGGGGGCAGGCGAGCAGTACTTC.

This clonotype was picked up many times. The chain couples TRBV5-5 to TRBJ1-5, with 7 bases aligning to TRBD1. V trimming: 2 bases; J trimming: 2 bases; junction bases outside the gene matches: 10. The V gene's germline CDR1 is SGHKS and CDR2 YYEKEE (reference sequence). This CDR3 has 17 residues. DNA for the CDR3: TGTGCCAGCAGCTTACCAACAGGGGAGATAGGCAATCAGCCCCAGCATTTT. Amino acids: CASSLPTGEIGNQPQHF.

This clonotype was observed a handful of times. This rearrangement joins TRBV24-1 to TRBJ2-3; D remains ambiguous. The V end lost 4 bases, the J end lost 2 bases, and 15 bases lay between the germline ends. The CDR3 has 16 amino acids. The germline V gene encodes CDR1 KGHDR and CDR2 SFDVKD. The CDR3 nucleotides read TGTGCCACCAGTGACTCGGACGGACGAAACACAGATACGCAGTATTTT. Residues: CATSDSDGRNTDTQYF.

This clonotype was seen repeatedly, ten times or more. The rearrangement links TRBV6-2 or TRBV6-3 to TRBJ1-1, with TRBD1 matching 8 bases. This CDR3 is 18 amino acids long. The germline V gene encodes CDR1 MNHEY and CDR2 SVGEGT. The trim removed 4 bases at V and 0 bases at J, leaving 13 bases unmatched. The CDR3 protein is CASSSLGQGVELNTEAFF. The CDR3, as DNA: TGTGCCAGCAGTTCCCTCGGACAGGGAGTCGAGCTGAACACTGAAGCTTTCTTT.